This T cell receptor beta chain was obtained from a study of T-cell reconstitution after alpha-beta-depleted transplantation in children. A TCRbeta library incorporating unique molecular identifiers was prepared. MiXCR, run by TCRdb on the PCR reads, gives a single entry per CDR3 protein. The repertoire holds about 350,000 distinct CDR3 sequences, with 13% as singletons. This clonotype was recorded a few times. The CDR3 has 14 residues. J lost 4 bases, V lost 5 bases, and 6 bases had no gene match. CDR1 and CDR2 from the germline V gene are SGHRS and YFSETQ. The receptor comes from a human donor who donated a stem cell graft to a child with Fanconi anemia. The sample in question was PBMCs, obtained from the stem cell graft. This sequence joins TRBV5-1 and TRBJ2-3; 8 bases are shared with TRBD2. The CDR3 DNA reads TGCGCCAGCAGAAGCGGGGGCCCCGCAGATACGCAGTATTTT. As protein: CASRSGGPADTQYF.